A single sample is the source of the 9 T cell receptor beta chains below, sequenced in a study of blood T cell repertoires in COVID-19. Clones were read by immunoSEQ multiplex PCR, and TCRdb kept only the in-frame ones, dropping some. The table has some 50,000 clones, 75% to 90% seen once; the top ten hold roughly 8.4%. The material sequenced was peripheral blood. The receptors were sampled from a woman aged 70-85 years with active COVID-19.

V gene TRBV4-1 combines with J gene TRBJ2-3, with 7 bases matching TRBD2. Germline lookup yields CDR1 MGHRA and CDR2 YSYEKL. Trimming at V came to 2 bases and at J to 4 bases, leaving 6 bases not matched to a gene. This CDR3 spans 15 amino acids. CDR3: CASSQRTSAADTQYF. The CDR3 DNA follows: TGCGCCAGCAGCCAAAGGACTAGTGCGGCAGATACGCAGTATTTT.

The V call is TRBV20-1, the J call TRBJ2-7; no clear D. The CDR3 spans 11 residues. Germline CDR1 is DFQATT and CDR2 is SNEGSKA (reference sequence). V lost 0 bases and J lost 5, with 5 bases in between. The CDR3: CSARDLNEQYF. The CDR3 DNA reads as TGCAGTGCTAGAGATCTAAACGAGCAGTACTTC.

This chain connects TRBV12-3 or TRBV12-4 to TRBJ2-7; 10 bases agree with TRBD2. The CDR3 is made up of 13 amino acids. With V trimmed by 4 bases and J by 5 bases, 2 bases remained unmatched. CDR3 region: CASSYGLADEQYF. CDR3 nucleotide sequence: TGTGCCAGCAGTTACGGACTAGCGGACGAGCAGTACTTC.

J is TRBJ2-2 and V is TRBV4-1, with TRBD2 as a possible D gene (6 bases). This CDR3 has 16 amino acids. The V gene lost 1 base and the J gene lost 7 bases, with 16 bases spanning the gap. Germline CDR1 is MGHRA and CDR2 is YSYEKL. In nucleotides, the CDR3 is TGCGCCAGCAGCCAAGGGGCCCTAGGAGGGGTCGGGGAGCTGTTTTTT. Translation: CASSQGALGGVGELFF.

The chain uses TRBV19 and TRBJ2-1; the match to TRBD2 covers 9 bases. Looked up from germline, CDR1 is LNHDA and CDR2 is SQIVND (reference sequence). Trimming took 4 bases from V and 3 from J; bases not matched to a gene: 7. The CDR3 has 16 residues. CDR3 protein: CASSKEAGGLYNEQFF. Here the CDR3 DNA reads TGTGCCAGTAGTAAAGAAGCGGGAGGCCTCTACAATGAGCAGTTCTTC.

This chain links TRBV30 with TRBJ1-1; maybe TRBD1 (6 bases). V lost 4 bases and J 4 bases, leaving 10 bases between the germline ends. The CDR3 is made up of 12 amino acids. Per the germline V gene, CDR1 is GTSNPN and CDR2 is SVGIG (reference sequence). The CDR3, as DNA: TGTGCCTGGAATCAGGGGACCACTGAAGCTTTCTTT. This encodes CAWNQGTTEAFF.

The rearrangement links TRBV12-5 to TRBJ1-1, with D maybe TRBD1 (6 bases). Per germline, CDR1 LGHNT and CDR2 FRNRAP. The CDR3 is 13 amino acids. Trimming cost V 5 bases and J 4 bases, with 11 bases left between them. This CDR3 is CASGQQGGTEAFF. CDR3 bases: TGTGCTAGTGGTCAACAAGGGGGCACTGAAGCTTTCTTT.

The chain has TRBV10-3 and TRBJ2-7; 14 nucleotides match TRBD2. The germline V gene has CDR1 ENHRY and CDR2 SYGVKD. There are 16 residues in the CDR3. V trimming: 10 bases; J trimming: 4 bases; junction bases outside the gene matches: 12. This CDR3 is CATGPGTSGSWYEQYF. In DNA, the CDR3 is TGTGCCACTGGCCCCGGGACTAGCGGGAGTTGGTACGAGCAGTACTTC.

This chain links TRBV10-1 with TRBJ2-2; D possibly corresponds to TRBD2 (6 bases). With 2 bases removed from V and 2 bases from J, the gap between germline ends came to 9 bases. CDR1 and CDR2 from the germline V gene are WNHNN and SYGVQD (reference sequence). The length of the CDR3 is 15 residues. Here the CDR3 reads CASSEGLFNTGELFF. The CDR3 coding sequence is TGCGCCAGCAGTGAGGGACTATTCAACACCGGGGAGCTGTTTTTT.